The T cell receptor (beta chain) under discussion was sequenced for a study of blood T cell repertoires in COVID-19 (dated by TCRdb to 2018 to 2021). Study-level background: Samples from collaborators originated in the United States, Italy and Spain and spanned both the acute and convalescent phases of COVID-19. Where available, HLA class I and class II types were taken from metadata supplied by the sample provider and were not determined by assay-based typing. Samples came from the ongoing ImmuneRACE study (first 160 participants) plus 1,254 subjects from 6 global collaborators. The material from the prospective study consisted of cDNA or gDNA derived from T cells, B-cell-depleted T cells, or PBMCs. Deeply sampled blood TCRbeta repertoires from subjects exposed to, actively infected with, or recovered from COVID-19 were included in the dataset. Nearly every sample came with metadata listing a de-identified subject ID, COVID-19 status, age in years and sex. The repertoires were released in a freely available public database meant as a resource for research on the immune response to SARS-CoV-2. Study-wide findings and limitations: Clinical and demographic metadata were provided uncurated, with the amount varying by source and participant.

TCRbeta CDR3 regions were amplified from genomic DNA using the immunoSEQ Assay, a bias-controlled multiplex PCR. The paper's data handling went like this. Within the assay, amplification of reference gene primers was used to estimate how many nucleated cells each sample contained. Sequence reads were collapsed and filtered to measure the absolute abundance of every unique TCRbeta CDR3 rearrangement. For each sample, productive Simpson clonality was calculated as the square root of Simpson's diversity index over productive rearrangements. Imported from immuneACCESS, the table was reduced by TCRdb to in-frame sequences with V and J called. These copies leave out some clones; in studies compared against another copy, an unresolved V gene accounts for under half, and the cause of the remainder is not known. V, J and clone size are those of that table, while D and trimming were read from the DNA. This sample gives about 170,000 clones in total; around nine tenths of them show up just once. The ten largest account for 2.5% to 3% of the sample.

One collaborating source in Seattle enrolled patients during active infection and followed them longitudinally through the course of disease. The collaborating institutions used their own protocols to collect whole blood in K2EDTA tubes. For TCRbeta analysis, collaborator samples were shipped as frozen whole blood, as isolated PBMCs, or as DNA extracted from either sample type. Points on this clone: Its antigen is unknown. No much larger clonotype is one base removed from it; base qualities were not supplied.

Taken from cysteine to phenylalanine, the CDR3 has 14 residues. Only the CDR3 portion is preserved as DNA: 42 bases, with reading frame beginning at the first base. The junction shows trimming of 7 bases on V and 1 base on J, plus 13 bases between the germline ends. For CDR1 and CDR2, the germline V gene (reference sequence) lists LNHDA and SQIVND. The chain uses TRBV19 and TRBJ2-5, with no confident D gene call. The receptor was derived from a woman at least 80 years old with COVID-19, enrolled during active disease. Sequenced: peripheral blood. The CDR3 in this case is CASNTGVVQETQYF. The DNA reads as follows: TGTGCCAGTAACACTGGAGTGGTCCAAGAGACCCAGTACTTC.